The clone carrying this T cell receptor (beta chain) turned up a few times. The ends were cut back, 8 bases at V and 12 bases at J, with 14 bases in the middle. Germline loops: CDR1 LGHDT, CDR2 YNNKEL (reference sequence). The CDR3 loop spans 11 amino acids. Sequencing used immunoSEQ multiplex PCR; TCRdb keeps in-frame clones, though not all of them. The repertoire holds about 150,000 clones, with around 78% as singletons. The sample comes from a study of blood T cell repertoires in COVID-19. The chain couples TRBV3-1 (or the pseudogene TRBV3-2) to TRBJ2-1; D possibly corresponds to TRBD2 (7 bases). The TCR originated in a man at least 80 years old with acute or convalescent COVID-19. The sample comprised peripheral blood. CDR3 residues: CASRRGAWQFF. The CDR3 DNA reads TGTGCCAGCCGTCGGGGGGCGTGGCAGTTCTTC.